One and the same sample provided the 30 T cell receptor beta chains below, sequenced in a study of shared clonotypes between healthy human individuals (dated by TCRdb to about 2020). CD8 naive samples consisted of CD45RO-negative cells that were positively selected for CCR7, yielding a CD45RA+CCR7+ population without TemRA cells. Library preparation employed the immunoSEQ multiplex PCR assay. The table was pulled from immuneACCESS by TCRdb, which kept in-frame rearrangements only. Such tables lose some clones; where checked, under half of the loss comes from unresolved V genes, and the rest has no known cause. This sample has 500,000 to 700,000 clones in its table, and 85% to 95% of those were observed once. The ten biggest clones cover over 0.1% of the sample. Sequencing input: naive CD8+ T cells sorted from blood. Read against the paper, the sample's cell subset or site label means: CD45RA+CCR7+. The receptors stem from a woman under 40 in good health.

This rearrangement joins TRBV30 to TRBJ1-4; 9 bases fit TRBD1. The CDR3 spans 17 residues. Losses at the gene ends were 1 base for V and 3 bases for J; bases not matched to a gene: 9. Germline V lookup: CDR1 GTSNPN, CDR2 SVGIG (reference sequence). The CDR3, as DNA: TGTGCCTGGAGTGGCCTAAACAGGGGGCTGGCTAATGAAAAACTGTTTTTT. As protein: CAWSGLNRGLANEKLFF.

Only one count was recorded for this clone. The CDR3 sequence is CSVSRFGSSGHPPEQYF. CDR3 DNA sequence: TGCAGCGTTTCCCGATTTGGGTCTAGCGGGCATCCACCGGAGCAGTACTTC. The J gene is TRBJ2-7, the V gene TRBV29-1; 8 bases line up with TRBD2. CDR1 is SQVTM, CDR2 ANQGSEA, per germline. V shed 5 bases and J 7 bases; nucleotides not matched to a gene: 22. This CDR3 has 17 amino acids.

CDR3 sequence reads: CASSSHWDRASNQPQHF. In nucleotides, the CDR3 is TGTGCCAGCAGTTCGCACTGGGACAGGGCAAGCAATCAGCCCCAGCATTTT. The chain uses TRBV28 and TRBJ1-5; 9 nucleotides align to TRBD1. The CDR3 has 17 residues. The junction had 8 bases not matched to a gene; V was cut back by 4 bases and J by 1 base. Germline CDR1 is MDHEN and CDR2 is SYDVKM. The entire variable domain, with the rest obtained from reference TRBV28 and TRBJ1-5, is as follows: DVKVTQSSRYLVKRTGEKVFLECVQDMDHENMFWYRQDPGLGLRLIYFSYDVKMKEKGDIPEGYSVSREKKERFSLILESASTNQTSMYLCASSSHWDRASNQPQHFGDGTRLSIL.

The rearrangement uses TRBV27 and TRBJ2-1; the match to TRBD2 covers 11 bases. Trimming at V came to 6 bases and at J to 6 bases, leaving 10 bases not matched to a gene. From germline, CDR1 is MNHEY and CDR2 SMNVEV (reference sequence). This CDR3 spans 16 amino acids. DNA for the CDR3: TGTGCCAGCAGACCCATAGCGGGAGGGATACTCAATGAGCAGTTCTTC. It encodes CASRPIAGGILNEQFF.

This sequence joins TRBV6-5 and TRBJ2-7, with 8 nucleotides matching TRBD2. This CDR3 has 15 amino acids. Trimming at V came to 2 bases and at J to 4 bases, leaving 7 bases not matched to a gene. From germline, CDR1 is MNHEY and CDR2 SVGAGI. The chain's CDR3 is CASSYLPGGPYEQYF. CDR3 nucleotides: TGTGCCAGCAGTTACCTCCCGGGAGGGCCTTACGAGCAGTACTTC.

This rearrangement joins TRBV28 to TRBJ2-5; D is ambiguous. V was pared by 5 bases and J by 0 bases, with 7 bases between. The CDR3 runs to 13 residues. The germline V gene has CDR1 MDHEN and CDR2 SYDVKM. The CDR3 coding sequence is TGTGCCAGCAGTCCCTCATACCAAGAGACCCAGTACTTC. It encodes CASSPSYQETQYF.

The chain is built from TRBV7-9 and TRBJ2-2; D possibly corresponds to TRBD2 (5 bases). Germline-derived CDR1 and CDR2 are SEHNR and FQNEAQ (reference sequence). This CDR3 spans 14 amino acids. V dropped 8 bases and J dropped 3 bases, with 13 bases sitting between them. The CDR3 DNA follows: TGTGCCAGCGGGAAAACGGAGGACACCGGGGAGCTGTTTTTT. Amino acid sequence: CASGKTEDTGELFF.

About this clone itself: Within the sample, other DNA sequences also encode this same CDR3. The chain recombines TRBV7-9 with TRBJ2-7; the D is unclear. The V end was cut by 1 base, the J end by 2 bases, with 3 bases between. Looked up from germline, CDR1 is SEHNR and CDR2 is FQNEAQ (reference sequence). CDR3 length equals 12 residues. The CDR3 coding sequence is TGTGCCAGCAGCTTAGGTACCTACGAGCAGTACTTC. Encoded protein: CASSLGTYEQYF.

CDR3 coding DNA: TGTGCCAGCAGTGCCACGGGACAGGAGGGGGACACTTATGAAAAACTGTTTTTT. It codes for CASSATGQEGDTYEKLFF. This chain connects TRBV28 to TRBJ1-4; TRBD1 matches 8 bases. This CDR3 has 18 amino acids. The trim removed 5 bases at V and 6 bases at J, leaving 17 bases unmatched. Germline CDR1 reads MDHEN; CDR2 reads SYDVKM. Full variable domain (rest looked up from reference TRBV28 and TRBJ1-4): DVKVTQSSRYLVKRTGEKVFLECVQDMDHENMFWYRQDPGLGLRLIYFSYDVKMKEKGDIPEGYSVSREKKERFSLILESASTNQTSMYLCASSATGQEGDTYEKLFFGSGTQLSVL.

This rearrangement joins TRBV28 to TRBJ2-7; the D gene is possibly TRBD2 (6 bases). Germline lookup yields CDR1 MDHEN and CDR2 SYDVKM. V dropped 2 bases and J dropped 7 bases, with 21 bases sitting between them. The CDR3 sequence is 16 residues long. The CDR3 DNA reads as TGTGCCAGCAGTTTAGGGTTGGCGGAGGGGCCTGAGGAGCAGTACTTC. Translating it yields CASSLGLAEGPEEQYF.

This rearrangement joins TRBV28 to TRBJ2-3; a weak D match, TRBD2 (5 bases). Per germline, CDR1 MDHEN and CDR2 SYDVKM. The V and J ends lost 10 bases and 2 bases respectively, with 16 bases between them. The CDR3 has 14 residues. As DNA, the CDR3 is TGTGCCACTGTCGGGGAAACCGACACAGATACGCAGTATTTT. Translated: CATVGETDTDTQYF.

The CDR3 here is CASSHPARDIQYF. In nucleotides, the CDR3 is TGTGCCAGCAGTCACCCGGCGAGGGACATTCAGTACTTC. This chain joins TRBV5-6 and TRBJ2-4; perhaps TRBD2 as D (5 bases). Germline V gene lookup returns CDR1 SGHDT and CDR2 YYEEEE. The CDR3 spans 13 residues. The ends were cut back, 5 bases at V and 8 bases at J, with 14 bases in the middle. The whole variable domain, filled in from reference TRBV5-6 and TRBJ2-4, reads DAGVTQSPTHLIKTRGQQVTLRCSPKSGHDTVSWYQQALGQGPQFIFQYYEEEERQRGNFPDRFSGHQFPNYSSELNVNALLLGDSALYLCASSHPARDIQYFGAGTRLSVL.

The chain has TRBV28 and TRBJ2-1; 7 bases fit TRBD2. Germline trimming cut 6 bases from V and 5 bases from J; bases unmatched to any gene: 7. The CDR3 sequence is 14 residues long. Germline lookup yields CDR1 MDHEN and CDR2 SYDVKM. CDR3 sequence (DNA): TGTGCCAGCAGGGGGCGGGGGTTCGACAATGAGCAGTTCTTC. Translated: CASRGRGFDNEQFF. Complete variable domain (other parts from reference TRBV28 and TRBJ2-1): DVKVTQSSRYLVKRTGEKVFLECVQDMDHENMFWYRQDPGLGLRLIYFSYDVKMKEKGDIPEGYSVSREKKERFSLILESASTNQTSMYLCASRGRGFDNEQFFGPGTRLTVL.

Regarding this clone: Other DNA sequences in this sample translate to the same CDR3. The chain joins TRBV28 to TRBJ1-5; D remains unclear. Germline CDR1 MDHEN, CDR2 SYDVKM. V lost 5 bases and J 0 bases, leaving 5 bases between the germline ends. This CDR3 has 13 residues. CDR3 amino acids: CASSPNSNQPQHF. CDR3 nucleotides: TGTGCCAGCAGTCCGAATAGCAATCAGCCCCAGCATTTT.

This chain uses TRBV7-9 with TRBJ2-7; 7 bases match TRBD2. Germline CDR1 and CDR2: SEHNR and FQNEAQ (reference sequence). The CDR3 runs 16 residues. J was trimmed by 3 bases and V by 3 bases; bases with no gene match: 11. The CDR3, as DNA: TGTGCCAGCAGCTTGGGGGAATTCGTAGCGGGCTACGAGCAGTACTTC. Protein product: CASSLGEFVAGYEQYF.

This sequence joins TRBV27 and TRBJ2-7, with D possibly TRBD1 on 5 matching bases. Germline-derived CDR1 and CDR2 are MNHEY and SMNVEV (reference sequence). Trimming removed 5 bases at V and 0 bases at J, with 17 bases between. CDR3 size: 16 residues. The CDR3 DNA is TGTGCCAGCAGTACCCACTTCGACAGCCCCTCCTACGAGCAGTACTTC. Its protein is CASSTHFDSPSYEQYF.

The rearrangement uses TRBV28 and TRBJ2-3; 10 nucleotides agree with TRBD2. Germline V lookup: CDR1 MDHEN, CDR2 SYDVKM. The CDR3 has 15 residues. Trimming at V came to 5 bases and at J to 2 bases, leaving 4 bases not matched to a gene. The CDR3 loop is CASSPGTSDTDTQYF. Written as DNA, the CDR3 is TGTGCCAGCAGTCCGGGGACTAGCGACACAGATACGCAGTATTTT.

The chain links TRBV27 to TRBJ2-1; 11 nucleotides align to TRBD2. The germline V gene has CDR1 MNHEY and CDR2 SMNVEV (reference sequence). The CDR3 runs to 15 residues. The V gene end was trimmed by 3 bases and the J gene end by 6 bases; junction bases not matched to a gene: 4. CDR3 sequence: CASSFGTSGTNEQFF. The CDR3 nucleotides read TGTGCCAGCAGTTTCGGGACTAGCGGAACCAATGAGCAGTTCTTC.

This clone is a singleton in its sample. The genes are TRBV13 and TRBJ2-5, with a possible D match to TRBD2 (5 bases). The CDR3 spans 17 residues. V lost 2 bases, J lost 2 bases, and 18 bases lay in between. The germline CDR1 and CDR2 sequences are PRHDT and FYEKMQ (reference sequence). This chain's CDR3 is CASSLSAWQRPQETQYF. For the CDR3, the DNA is TGTGCCAGCAGCTTATCGGCTTGGCAGCGGCCACAAGAGACCCAGTACTTC.

The chain uses TRBV5-1 and TRBJ2-1; TRBD2 matches at 10 bases. Per the germline V gene, CDR1 is SGHRS and CDR2 is YFSETQ. This CDR3 comprises 16 residues. After removal of 4 bases from V and 5 bases from J, the junction contained 9 bases not matched to a gene. CDR3 bases: TGCGCCAGCAGCCCCAAACTAGCGGGGATAAACAATGAGCAGTTCTTC. This codes for CASSPKLAGINNEQFF.

J is TRBJ2-7 and V is TRBV28; 10 bases are a match to TRBD1. J gave up 2 bases and V 3 bases, and 4 bases lay outside the gene matches. Germline values: CDR1 MDHEN, CDR2 SYDVKM. CDR3 length: 15 amino acids. The CDR3 coding sequence is TGTGCCAGCAGTTTCGGGGGACAGGGGACCTACGAGCAGTACTTC. Protein sequence: CASSFGGQGTYEQYF.

This chain joins TRBV28 and TRBJ1-5, with D maybe TRBD1 (6 bases). CDR1 is MDHEN, CDR2 SYDVKM, per germline. V dropped 3 bases and J dropped 4 bases, with 19 bases sitting between them. CDR3 length: 17 amino acids. The DNA of the CDR3 is TGTGCCAGCAGTTTGAGGGGGACGTACCTTTTTAATCAGCCCCAGCATTTT. Its translation is CASSLRGTYLFNQPQHF.

The rearrangement uses TRBV7-3 and TRBJ2-5, with D possibly matching TRBD2 (5 bases). V was pared by 2 bases and J by 4 bases, with 11 bases between. This CDR3 has 14 amino acids. In germline, CDR1 is SGHTA, CDR2 FQGTGA. CDR3 loop: CASSLVGSIETQYF. In nucleotides, the CDR3 is TGTGCCAGCAGCTTAGTAGGGAGCATAGAGACCCAGTACTTC. Variable domain in full (rest from reference TRBV7-3 and TRBJ2-5): GAGVSQTPSNKVTEKGKYVELRCDPISGHTALYWYRQSLGQGPEFLIYFQGTGAADDSGLPNDRFFAVRPEGSVSTLKIQRTERGDSAVYLCASSLVGSIETQYFGPGTRLLVL.

The J gene is TRBJ1-1, the V gene TRBV27; D uncertain. In germline, CDR1 is MNHEY, CDR2 SMNVEV (reference sequence). V lost 6 bases and J lost 0, with 11 bases in between. The CDR3 consists of 14 residues. CDR3 nucleotides: TGTGCCAGCAGCCCTATAGGAATGAACACTGAAGCTTTCTTT. Translation: CASSPIGMNTEAFF.

The rearrangement joins TRBV4-1 to TRBJ1-1, with 9 bases fitting TRBD1. V lost 3 bases to trimming and J lost 4 bases; unmatched junction nucleotides: 6. This CDR3 is 15 amino acids long. Germline assignment: CDR1 MGHRA and CDR2 YSYEKL. The CDR3 DNA reads TGCGCCAGCAGCCAGGGGACAGGGATGAGCACTGAAGCTTTCTTT. Translation gives CASSQGTGMSTEAFF.

This rearrangement joins TRBV9 to TRBJ2-1, with TRBD1 matching over 12 bases. The germline V gene has CDR1 SGDLS and CDR2 YYNGEE. The CDR3 covers 16 residues. The V segment lost 7 bases and the J segment 0 bases; nucleotides outside the gene matches: 5. CDR3: CASQGTGGPSYNEQFF. The CDR3 nucleotides read TGTGCCAGCCAGGGGACAGGGGGCCCCTCCTACAATGAGCAGTTCTTC.

This chain uses TRBV11-1 with TRBJ2-1; 10 positions agree with TRBD2. The CDR3 length is 16 residues. Trimming took 2 bases from V and 6 from J; bases not matched to a gene: 7. The germline V gene has CDR1 SGHAT and CDR2 FQDESV (reference sequence). The CDR3 sequence: CASSLRVAGGFNEQFF. CDR3 in DNA: TGTGCCAGCAGCTTAAGGGTAGCGGGAGGTTTCAATGAGCAGTTCTTC. The full variable domain, completed using reference TRBV11-1 and TRBJ2-1, is EAEVAQSPRYKITEKSQAVAFWCDPISGHATLYWYRQILGQGPELLVQFQDESVVDDSQLPKDRFSAERLKGVDSTLKIQPAELGDSAMYLCASSLRVAGGFNEQFFGPGTRLTVL.

The V and J genes are TRBV15 and TRBJ2-3; D not resolved. Between the trimmed V and J ends, which lost 7 bases and 3 bases, there was a span of 11 bases. Germline assignment: CDR1 LNHNV and CDR2 YYDKDF (reference sequence). The CDR3 extends over 13 amino acids. The DNA for the CDR3 is TGTGCCACCACCGGCGTAACAACAGATACGCAGTATTTT. Its protein is CATTGVTTDTQYF.

The DNA of the CDR3 is TGTGCCAGCAGCGTAGGTTTGGCCGCTGATGGCTACACCTTC. Translating it yields CASSVGLAADGYTF. This rearrangement joins TRBV9 to TRBJ1-2; no firm D call. The CDR3 loop spans 14 amino acids. V lost 0 bases and J 6 bases, leaving 12 bases between the germline ends. CDR1 is SGDLS and CDR2 is YYNGEE in the germline V gene.

This rearrangement joins TRBV13 to TRBJ2-7; tentative D call: TRBD2 (6 bases). The germline V gene has CDR1 PRHDT and CDR2 FYEKMQ (reference sequence). This CDR3 region has 16 residues. The germline V and J ends were trimmed by 4 bases and 2 bases, with 18 bases remaining between them. This chain's CDR3 is CASSSGLLATPYEQYF. Written as DNA, the CDR3 is TGTGCCAGCAGCTCCGGACTACTCGCAACTCCCTACGAGCAGTACTTC.